This T cell receptor (beta chain) was sequenced for a study of CD8 T cells in Susac syndrome. Reverse transcription of about 0.45 to 1 ug RNA was carried out with random hexamers. TCRdb passed the immunoSEQ multiplex PCR reads through MiXCR, listing each CDR3 protein once. The sample records roughly 250,000 distinct CDR3 sequences, roughly 95% being singletons. Trimming stripped 0 bases from V and 4 bases from J, with 21 bases between. Per the germline V gene, CDR1 is MGHRA and CDR2 is YSYEKL. This CDR3 is built from 18 residues. This TCR was recovered from a human donor with Susac syndrome. Input material: CD4+ T cells from PBMCs. The rearrangement links TRBV4-1 to TRBJ2-5; the D gene is possibly TRBD1 (6 bases). CDR3 nucleotides: TGCGCCAGCAGCCAAGACCACAGGGAATTTGGGTTAGGAGAGACCCAGTACTTC. Amino acids: CASSQDHREFGLGETQYF.